One sample yielded the 16 T cell receptor beta chains listed below, sequenced in a study of T cells after yellow fever vaccination. TCRdb redid the calling of the 5' RACE reads with MiXCR, one entry per CDR3 protein. The sample lists 620,000 or so distinct CDR3 sequences; around a sixth were seen once. Sequenced material: PBMCs, taken about 5 days after the first yellow fever vaccination. The receptors were gathered from a man between 18 and 35 years old who received the YFV17D yellow fever vaccine.

This chain uses TRBV6-1 with TRBJ2-7; TRBD1 matches at 9 bases. The CDR3 covers 15 residues. Germline assignment: CDR1 MNHNS and CDR2 SASEGT. V trimming: 5 bases; J trimming: 0 bases; junction bases outside the gene matches: 5. The CDR3 region has the DNA TGTGCCAGCAGTCGGACAGGGGCCTTCTCCTACGAGCAGTACGTC. This encodes CASSRTGAFSYEQYV.

The J gene is TRBJ2-1, the V gene TRBV11-2; TRBD1 is a possible D gene (6 bases). Trimming cost V 4 bases and J 5 bases, with 30 bases left between them. Germline V gene data show CDR1 as SGHAT and CDR2 as FQNNGV. The CDR3 consists of 20 residues. CDR3 residues: CASSSWGRRTASTLDNEQFF. The CDR3 bases are TGTGCCAGCAGCTCCTGGGGGCGCAGGACAGCATCAACTTTAGACAATGAGCAGTTCTTC.

The rearrangement joins TRBV2 to TRBJ1-1, with D uncertain. The CDR3 has 12 residues. Germline V CDR1 and CDR2: SNHLY, FYNNEI. Trimming left V 6 bases short and J 0 bases short, with 5 bases between. DNA of the CDR3: TGTGCCAGCAGACCACTGAACACTGAAGCTTTCTTT. Translated: CASRPLNTEAFF.

The J gene is TRBJ1-5, the V gene TRBV20-1; D is possibly TRBD1 (6 bases). The germline gives CDR1 DFQATT, CDR2 SNEGSKA (reference sequence). The CDR3 is made up of 15 amino acids. Trimming took 0 bases from V and 7 from J, leaving 16 bases between them. The CDR3 region is CSARDPGGAGQPQHF. The CDR3 nucleotides read TGCAGTGCTAGAGATCCTGGGGGGGCGGGACAGCCCCAGCATTTT.

This clonotype was seen a handful of times. The chain has TRBV25-1 and TRBJ1-2; the D is unclear. CDR1 is MGHDK, CDR2 SYGVNS, per germline. This CDR3 region has 14 residues. Trimming left V 2 bases short and J 7 bases short, with 14 bases between. The CDR3 DNA reads TGTGCCAGCAGTGAACCGTCCTACTTCTCTGGCTACACCTTC. It codes for CASSEPSYFSGYTF.

The chain is built from TRBV9 and TRBJ2-7, with 9 bases aligning to TRBD1. Germline V gene data show CDR1 as SGDLS and CDR2 as YYNGEE. V dropped 0 bases and J dropped 5; count of bases not matched to a gene: 9. The CDR3 totals 16 residues. CDR3 coding DNA: TGTGCCAGCAGCGTAGAAGACGGGACAGGGCGCGACGAGCAGTACGTC. Amino acid sequence: CASSVEDGTGRDEQYV.

The table lists this clonotype with a few counts. This chain uses TRBV20-1 with TRBJ2-4; 9 positions match TRBD1. This CDR3 is built from 14 residues. Germline V CDR1 and CDR2: DFQATT, SNEGSKA (reference sequence). The ends lost 3 bases at V and 0 bases at J; junction bases unmatched: 0. CDR3: CSARDRGAKNIQYF. CDR3 coding DNA: TGCAGTGCTAGGGACAGGGGAGCCAAAAACATTCAGTACTTC.

V usage is TRBV12-3 or TRBV12-4 and J usage is TRBJ1-5, with TRBD1 identical over 9 bases. The CDR3 covers 17 residues. With 6 bases clipped from V and 1 base from J, the junction kept 10 bases outside the gene matches. The CDR3: CASSRGLQGASNQPQHF. The CDR3 DNA reads as TGTGCCAGCAGCCGGGGATTACAGGGGGCGAGCAATCAGCCCCAGCATTTT.

The table lists this clonotype with a few counts. The chain links TRBV11-2 to TRBJ2-6, with TRBD1 identical over 9 bases. Germline V CDR1 and CDR2: SGHAT, FQNNGV. V trimming: 0 bases; J trimming: 2 bases; junction bases outside the gene matches: 11. This CDR3 is 20 amino acids long. CDR3 sequence (DNA): TGTGCCAGCAGCTTAGATCTCGCGGGAACAGGGGGCCCTGGGGCCAACGTCCTGACTTTC. Its translation: CASSLDLAGTGGPGANVLTF.

This chain uses TRBV5-4 with TRBJ2-3; the D gene is possibly TRBD1 (5 bases). Germline V gives CDR1 SGHNT, CDR2 YYREEE (reference sequence). The V end lost 0 bases, the J end lost 4 bases, and 9 bases lay between the germline ends. CDR3 length: 14 amino acids. The CDR3 DNA reads as TGTGCCAGCAGCTTGGAAGGGGCATCAGATACGCAGTATTTT. Translation gives CASSLEGASDTQYF.

This clonotype was seen a handful of times. The chain links TRBV9 to TRBJ2-7; D is possibly TRBD1 or TRBD2 (6 bases each). This CDR3 is built from 15 residues. Per the germline V gene, CDR1 is SGDLS and CDR2 is YYNGEE. V lost 0 bases and J 0 bases, leaving 10 bases between the germline ends. The CDR3 sequence is CASSVAGGLSYEQYF. As DNA, the CDR3 is TGTGCCAGCAGCGTAGCTGGGGGGCTCTCCTACGAGCAGTACTTC.

This chain uses TRBV20-1 with TRBJ1-3; a possible D gene is TRBD1 (6 bases). Trimming stripped 5 bases from V and 3 bases from J, with 11 bases between. This CDR3 has 13 amino acids. CDR1 and CDR2 from the germline V gene are DFQATT and SNEGSKA (reference sequence). Here the CDR3 reads CSAADRIGNTIYF. CDR3 coding DNA: TGCAGTGCTGCGGACAGAATTGGAAACACCATATATTTT.

This clonotype has a handful of counts. V usage is TRBV7-9 and J usage is TRBJ2-3; 9 bases agree with TRBD1. Germline CDR1 is SEHNR and CDR2 is FQNEAQ (reference sequence). The CDR3 contains 15 residues. The V and J ends lost 5 bases and 4 bases, in that order; junction bases with no gene match: 7. This CDR3 is CASSGPGTGSDTQYF. DNA for the CDR3: TGTGCCAGCAGCGGCCCCGGGACAGGGTCAGATACGCAGTATTTT.

The chain employs TRBV7-9 and TRBJ2-4; 7 bases are a match to TRBD2. V was pared by 6 bases and J by 0 bases, with 11 bases of the junction left unmatched. Germline lookup yields CDR1 SEHNR and CDR2 FQNEAQ (reference sequence). The CDR3 consists of 17 residues. The CDR3 sequence is CASSTLREVLAKNIQYF. The DNA for the CDR3 is TGTGCCAGCAGTACCCTTCGGGAGGTCCTAGCCAAAAACATTCAGTACTTC.

The chain recombines TRBV30 with TRBJ2-5; D is uncertain. V lost 8 bases and J 1 base, leaving 8 bases between the germline ends. The CDR3 spans 11 residues. Germline V gene sequence: CDR1 GTSNPN, CDR2 SVGIG (reference sequence). Here the CDR3 DNA reads TGTGCCAGATCTACCCAAGAGACCCAGTACTTC. Translation gives CARSTQETQYF.

This clonotype came up many times. The chain links TRBV27 to TRBJ2-7; TRBD2 matches 13 bases. The CDR3 totals 15 residues. Germline V gene sequence: CDR1 MNHEY, CDR2 SMNVEV (reference sequence). Trimming at V came to 5 bases and at J to 1 base, leaving 2 bases not matched to a gene. This chain's CDR3 is CASSPTSGGSYEQYV. The CDR3 DNA reads as TGTGCCAGCAGTCCGACTAGCGGGGGGTCCTACGAGCAGTACGTC.